The source of this TCR beta chain is a study of cytomegalovirus exposure and HLA in healthy donors (dated by TCRdb to between 2016 and 2019). Background for the entire study: According to a later analysis, the 120 or so validation repertoires were produced on the same platform as the 666 repertoires of the first cohort. The study aimed to test whether cataloging public T cell receptors could reveal signatures of past pathogen exposure. Along with the roughly 670-subject first cohort, a separate validation cohort of over a hundred different subjects was used. To predict cytomegalovirus infection status, the study combined high-throughput TCR immunosequencing, statistical association of individual TCRs with disease status, and machine learning.

The library was generated by the immunoSEQ multiplex PCR assay. The paper's processing steps were these. A statistical classification framework was built for diagnosing cytomegalovirus status from the catalog of TCR beta chain sequences. The clones in this table, taken by TCRdb from immuneACCESS, are in-frame only. Not every clone is retained; where verified, under half of the shortfall comes from an unresolved V gene, and the cause of the rest is unknown. The DNA was the basis for D and trimming; V, J and clone size are from that table. A total of approximately 150,000 clones appear in this sample, approximately 91% of them only once. Clones ranked in the top ten supply around 3.4% of the sample. Of note for this clone: Its antigen is not yet known. Base qualities were left out, and no much larger clone turns up one base away.

Germline trimming amounts to 6 bases on V and 4 bases on J, with 12 as the count of junction bases outside the gene matches. The germline V gene sets CDR1 to MDHEN and CDR2 to SYDVKM. The CDR3, cysteine through phenylalanine, is 15 amino acids long. Left in the record is the CDR3 DNA by itself, 45 bases read in frame from the first base. The donors belonged to the validation cohort of about 110 subjects, which was separate from the roughly 680-subject first cohort. The full study reports these points: A total of 164 TCR beta chains were listed by the study as associated with cytomegalovirus. Of the cluster scores, about 94% were above 0 in a later analysis, which found that TCRs clustered in the first cohort also tended to co-occur in the 120 or so validation repertoires. It was suggested by the authors that the approach could potentially be generalized to other disease states and immunological phenotypes. A later analysis had no HLA typing for the validation cohort, so co-occurrence there was scored across all 110 or so repertoires. In both the original and validation cohorts, the classifier was reported to diagnose cytomegalovirus status with high specificity and sensitivity. While some public TCRs were present in many individuals, most TCR sequences turned up only very rarely across donors. A few of the identified cytomegalovirus-associated TCR beta chains were confirmed in vitro to be specific for cytomegalovirus antigens.

The specimen sequenced was PBMCs. This receptor was obtained from a woman aged 18 to 35 in good health and CMV-seropositive. Here the chain combines TRBV28 and TRBJ2-7; 7 middle bases align to TRBD2. The DNA sequence reads TGTGCCAGCAGCCCTAACCGGGACTATTGGTACGAGCAGTACTTC. It codes for CASSPNRDYWYEQYF.